This T cell receptor (beta chain) was sequenced in a study of regulatory T cells in long-lasting Graves disease (dated by TCRdb to about 2021). Regarding the study in general: Patients with newly diagnosed Graves' disease had been on antithyroid drugs for under 3 months. Persistent Graves' disease patients were compared with newly diagnosed Graves' disease patients by peripheral blood TCR sequencing and RNA sequencing. The study took place in China and was registered as a clinical trial. A total of about 33 samples were covered by TCR sequencing, comprising some 13 persistent and some 20 newly diagnosed Graves' disease patients.

The time point tag for this specimen amounts to: newly diagnosed GD, antithyroid drugs for less than 3 months. RNA was extracted from PBMCs in TRIzol for both TCR sequencing and RNA sequencing. The diagnosis of Graves' disease was made according to American Thyroid Association guidelines. Patients for the study were recruited at an endocrinology department in Xi'an, China. From each patient, approximately 10 milliliters of peripheral blood was collected into an EDTA anticoagulant tube. PBMCs were isolated by Ficoll Paque Plus density gradient separation without further T cell sorting. An Agilent 2100 Bioanalyzer and agarose gel were used to check RNA quality, while a NanoDrop 2000 measured RNA concentration. In the germline V gene (reference sequence), CDR1 corresponds to DFQATT and CDR2 to SNEGSKA. A distance of 21 bases separates the germline ends of V and J, which lose 6 bases and 9 bases respectively. The CDR3 numbers 14 residues from cysteine through phenylalanine. Only CDR3 DNA is held: 42 bases, read in frame from base 1.

Overall results and qualifications from the work: Sequencing and analysis were limited to the TCR beta chain. The small sample size was acknowledged by the authors as a limitation that may reduce accuracy. Preferential use of TRBV28, TRBJ1-2 and TRBJ2-5 was observed in persistent disease, whereas TRBV20-1 and TRBJ2-1 were favored in newly diagnosed disease. Peripheral blood alone was examined, since thyroid tissue, which constituted the primary lesion, could not be accessed. Persistent Graves' disease patients showed lower TCR Shannon entropy and fewer highly expanded clones than newly diagnosed patients, suggesting clonal expansion. More public clonotypes were shared among persistent patients (roughly 2,700) than among newly diagnosed patients (approximately 930).

About this clonotype itself: No antigen is known for it. No much larger clone is present one base from it, and per-base qualities are unavailable.

Libraries were made using multiplex PCR. The sequencer was an Illumina HiSeq 4000. CDR3 regions were amplified by Arm-PCR with iRepertoire HTBI primers to construct TCR beta libraries. PCR products were gel purified before sequencing. The study's processing was this. Across samples, some 62 TRBV and roughly 13 TRBJ segments were identified and used for gene usage analysis of CDR3 amino acid clonotypes. COPE and FqMerger were used to merge the filtered high-quality paired reads into contigs. BLAST was used to align contigs to the IMGT TRBV, TRBD and TRBJ reference genes, and CDR3 was defined following IMGT. Clonotypes above 0.1% frequency were classified as highly expanded clones. Shannon entropy was used to measure repertoire diversity, and the Gini coefficient was used to measure V-J evenness. A clonotype found in more than one individual was treated as public. In TCRdb, the public reads were trimmed at Q25 with fastp and aligned with MiXCR, with productive beta chains retained. Every CDR3 protein is listed once, alongside the most common genes and DNA of its rows. The V and J calls and clone size come from TCRdb's table, not from the authors' own analysis. This sample comprises about 620,000 distinct CDR3 sequences, around 15% of them detected only once. Together, the top ten hold about 20% of the sample.

The same sample was also studied in work on T cells in Graves' hyperthyroidism and ophthalmopathy. As the second study states: Graves' hyperthyroidism was defined as stable when no progression to ophthalmopathy occurred over 18 months of follow-up. Hyperthyroidism patients were newly diagnosed, with disease duration under 2 months, and aged 18 to 65 years. The study excluded patients with uncontrolled infections, other autoimmune diseases, pregnancy or lactation. Diagnoses relied on clinical symptoms, serum thyroxine and TRAb, thyroid ultrasound and orbital computed tomography. For the first round of RT-PCR on the TCR CDR3, the HTBI primer set was used together with the Qiagen OneStep RT-PCR kit. Most expanded thyroid clonotypes (frequency above 0.001) were also detected in blood, suggesting blood repertoires may reflect thyroid immune responses. A 13 V-J signature model separated ophthalmopathy from stable hyperthyroidism, with over 85% sensitivity and 81.08% specificity in cross-validation and 80%/75% in testing. In validation, the model predicted progression to ophthalmopathy with just under 71% sensitivity and 72% to 85% specificity, a median of approximately 6.5 months before onset. TCR V-J signatures able to tell the groups apart were searched for in a discovery cohort of around 95 patients, of whom 40 to 45 had Graves' ophthalmopathy and 55 to 60 had stable Graves' hyperthyroidism. An independent validation cohort of under 20 hyperthyroidism patients and 17 patients who later progressed to ophthalmopathy tested prospective prediction of ophthalmopathy. The 95 to 100 discovery patients were divided at random into training and test sets in a 7:3 ratio. The study also compared thyroid tissue and blood T-cell repertoires from 6 or 7 Graves' hyperthyroidism patients. Once sampling was done, hyperthyroidism patients were given methimazole at a starting dose of 30 mg daily, whereas ophthalmopathy patients were given high-dose intravenous methylprednisolone. The libraries were constructed in a second round of multiplex PCR and then size-selected and purified. Sequencing of the libraries was done on an Illumina HiSeq2000 using paired-end 100 bp reads. SOAPnuke was used to process the raw data, with reads discarded if the reads contained adapters or uncalled bases, had a mean Phred below 15, or lacked an exact constant-primer or identifier match. COPE v1.2.5 was used to merge the high-quality paired reads, and each unique nucleotide sequence was defined as a clonotype. MiTCR v1.1 was used to align clonotypes to the IMGT TRBV, TRBD and TRBJ reference segments. Only V-J combinations with frequency above 0.0001, covering approximately 99% of repertoires, were analysed. A TCS score was defined as the ratio between F50 (clonal expansion) and ExV (chaos), using BLOSUM62-based TCRdist between CDR3 peptides within each V-J. Welch's t-statistics and random forest reduced around 510 V-J features to 10 to 15, which were used in a naive Bayes classifier (R e1071). Sample size was not statistically predetermined, and investigators were not blinded to group allocation. TCR Vbeta CDR3 sequencing of some 140 peripheral blood samples (43 ophthalmopathy, 75 or so hyperthyroidism and about 17 progressor patients) is reported in the paper.

Sequencing was performed on peripheral blood mononuclear cells (PBMCs), taken at new diagnosis, from a patient treated with antithyroid drugs. This TCR came from a woman under 40 with Graves disease. Donor details come from another sample of the same person, matched by shared clones. The chain was built from TRBV20-1 and TRBJ1-5; TRBD1 could be the D gene, as 6 bases match. The CDR3 region has the sequence CSAKGGAGSLPQHF. The bases read TGCAGTGCCAAAGGGGGGGCGGGGAGTTTGCCCCAGCATTTT.